This TCR beta chain is drawn from a study of OX40 agonist ivuxolimab in advanced cancers. Study context: Administration of intravenous ivuxolimab to patients occurred every 2 weeks at 0.01 to 10 mg/kg.

This CDR3 has 14 amino acids. CDR1 SQVTM and CDR2 ANQGSEA come from the germline V gene. Trimming shortened V by 5 bases and J by 4 bases, and 14 bases separated the two germline ends. Autoimmune disease history or systemic immunosuppression led to patient exclusion. Profiled with immunoSEQ multiplex PCR; TCRdb holds only in-frame clones, not every one. The data contain approximately 37,000 clones, around 90% of them seen just once; the ten biggest clones take up 36%. This chain joins TRBV29-1 and TRBJ2-2; D uncertain. The sequenced sample was CD4+ or CD8+ T cells sorted from blood, obtained in a trial of the OX40 agonist ivuxolimab. The receptor's source is an adult with an advanced solid tumor such as melanoma, head and neck, liver or kidney cancer. The CDR3 reads CSVSGEAATGELFF. The CDR3 region has the DNA TGCAGCGTTTCAGGCGAGGCGGCCACCGGGGAGCTGTTTTTT.